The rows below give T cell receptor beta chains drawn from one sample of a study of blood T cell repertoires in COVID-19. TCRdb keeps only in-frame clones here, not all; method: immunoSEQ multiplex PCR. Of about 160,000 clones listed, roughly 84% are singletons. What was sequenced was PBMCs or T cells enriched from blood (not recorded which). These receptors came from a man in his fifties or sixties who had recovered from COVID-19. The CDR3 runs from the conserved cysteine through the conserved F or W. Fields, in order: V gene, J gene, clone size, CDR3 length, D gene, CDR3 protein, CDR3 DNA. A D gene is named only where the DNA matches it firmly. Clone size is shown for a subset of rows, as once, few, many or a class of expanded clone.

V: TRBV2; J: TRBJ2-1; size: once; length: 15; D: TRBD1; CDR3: CASSAKTGGTFEQFF; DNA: TGTGCCAGCAGTGCCAAGACAGGGGGAACATTTGAGCAGTTCTTC
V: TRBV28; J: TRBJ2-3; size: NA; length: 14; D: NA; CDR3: CASSSSGRTDTQYF; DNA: TGTGCCAGCAGTTCATCGGGTCGCACAGATACGCAGTATTTT
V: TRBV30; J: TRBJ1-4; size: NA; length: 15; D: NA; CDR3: CAWSVRIPRDEKLFF; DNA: TGTGCCTGGAGTGTCCGGATTCCGCGGGATGAAAAACTGTTTTTT
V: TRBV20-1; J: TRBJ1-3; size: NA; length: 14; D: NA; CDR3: CSASTGDAGNTIYF; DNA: TGCAGTGCTAGTACTGGAGACGCTGGAAACACCATATATTTT
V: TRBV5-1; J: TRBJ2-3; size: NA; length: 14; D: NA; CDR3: CASSLAWAADTQYF; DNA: TGCGCCAGCAGCTTGGCCTGGGCTGCAGATACGCAGTATTTT
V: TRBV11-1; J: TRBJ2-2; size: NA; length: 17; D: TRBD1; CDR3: CASSLARDRPNTGELFF; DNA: TGTGCCAGCAGCTTAGCACGGGACAGGCCGAACACCGGGGAGCTGTTTTTT
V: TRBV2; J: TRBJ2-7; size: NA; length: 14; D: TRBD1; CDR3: CASRADRGTYEQYF; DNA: TGTGCCAGCAGGGCGGACAGGGGCACCTACGAGCAGTACTTC
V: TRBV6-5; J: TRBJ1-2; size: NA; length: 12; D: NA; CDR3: CASRAPSYGYTF; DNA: TGTGCCAGCAGGGCTCCTAGCTATGGCTACACCTTC
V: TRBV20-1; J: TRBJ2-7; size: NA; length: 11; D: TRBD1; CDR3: CSARDPGQGKF; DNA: TGCAGTGCTAGAGATCCGGGACAGGGGAAATTC
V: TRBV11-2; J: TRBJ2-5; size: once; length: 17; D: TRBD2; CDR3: CASSFFSPSGSSETQYF; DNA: TGTGCCAGCAGCTTCTTCTCCCCTAGCGGGAGTTCGGAGACCCAGTACTTC
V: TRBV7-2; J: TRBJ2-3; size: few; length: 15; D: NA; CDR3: CASSDRPGSTDTQYF; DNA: TGTGCCAGCAGCGACCGACCCGGGAGCACAGATACGCAGTATTTT
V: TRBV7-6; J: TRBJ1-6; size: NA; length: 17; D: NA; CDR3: CASSLEAGPAYNSPLHF; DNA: TGTGCCAGCAGCTTAGAAGCAGGGCCCGCGTATAATTCACCCCTCCACTTT
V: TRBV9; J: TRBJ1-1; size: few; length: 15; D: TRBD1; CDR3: CASSLRGTGNTEAFF; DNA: TGTGCCAGCAGCCTCCGAGGGACAGGGAACACTGAAGCTTTCTTT
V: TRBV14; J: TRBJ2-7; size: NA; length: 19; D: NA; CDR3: CASSQDLGSGTPTSYEQYF; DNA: TGTGCCAGCAGCCAAGATCTTGGTTCGGGGACACCGACCTCCTACGAGCAGTACTTC
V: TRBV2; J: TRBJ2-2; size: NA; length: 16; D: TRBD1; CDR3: CASSEISVYGTAELFF; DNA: TGTGCCAGCAGTGAAATTTCGGTTTATGGGACAGCTGAGCTGTTTTTT
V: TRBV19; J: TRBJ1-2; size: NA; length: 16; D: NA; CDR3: CASSPVGGDRSYGYTF; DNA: TGTGCCAGTAGTCCCGTAGGCGGTGACAGGTCCTATGGCTACACCTTC
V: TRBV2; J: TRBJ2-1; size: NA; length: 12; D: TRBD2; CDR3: CASGGPNNEQFF; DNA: TGTGCCTCGGGGGGGCCGAACAATGAGCAGTTCTTC
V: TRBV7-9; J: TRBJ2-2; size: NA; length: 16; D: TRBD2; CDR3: CASSMSTSGSSGELFF; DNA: TGTGCCAGCAGCATGTCCACTAGCGGGAGTTCCGGGGAGCTGTTTTTT
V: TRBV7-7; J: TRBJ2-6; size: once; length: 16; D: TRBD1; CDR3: CASSPDRGPGANVLTF; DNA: TGTGCTAGCAGCCCTGACAGGGGGCCTGGGGCCAACGTCCTGACTTTC
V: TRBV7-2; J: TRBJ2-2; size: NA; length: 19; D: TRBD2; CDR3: CASSFFSSGSGRASGELFF; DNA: TGTGCCAGCAGCTTTTTCTCGTCGGGGAGCGGGAGGGCCTCCGGGGAGCTGTTTTTT